The following is a T cell receptor (beta chain) sequence with its context. Its antigen is currently unknown. The data are from a study of response to subunit inactivated influenza vaccine. Study outcomes and limitations: Only a handful of new T cells, the authors suggested, are recruited with each seasonal influenza vaccination.

In TCRdb, the RT-PCR reads were re-called with MiXCR into one record per CDR3 protein. The table shows hundreds of thousands of distinct CDR3 sequences, with 14% occurring only once. Germline V gene lookup returns CDR1 MDHEN and CDR2 SYDVKM. The junction had 18 bases not matched to a gene; V was cut back by 6 bases and J by 8 bases. CDR3 size: 16 residues. This chain joins TRBV28 and TRBJ1-2; 7 bases line up with TRBD1. This receptor was taken from a man between 50 and 59 years old who received an inactivated influenza vaccine. The source material was PBMCs from blood, sampled roughly 15 days before vaccination. The CDR3, as DNA: TGTGCCAGCAGCCCGAAAGGGGACAGCCGCGGCTGGGGCTACACCTTC. Its translation is CASSPKGDSRGWGYTF.